This passage covers 2 T cell receptor beta chains from one sample sequenced in a study of blood T cell repertoires in COVID-19. Measured with immunoSEQ multiplex PCR; TCRdb has only the in-frame clones, and not every one. The table lists more than 90,000 clones, about 70% of them singletons. The sequenced material came from peripheral blood. The receptors derive from a woman aged 55-75 years in a cohort sampled during active or convalescent COVID-19.

This clone was seen more than once but under ten times. The J gene is TRBJ2-5, the V gene TRBV5-1, with TRBD2 matching over 9 bases. V shed 5 bases and J 5 bases; nucleotides not matched to a gene: 7. The CDR3 is made up of 14 amino acids. The germline V gene has CDR1 SGHRS and CDR2 YFSETQ. The CDR3 loop is CASRLGTSIETQYF. The CDR3 bases are TGCGCCAGCAGGCTGGGGACTAGCATCGAGACCCAGTACTTC.

The chain recombines TRBV19 with TRBJ2-4; D possibly corresponds to TRBD1 (6 bases). V lost 4 bases and J lost 4, with 8 bases in between. Germline V gene lookup returns CDR1 LNHDA and CDR2 SQIVND (reference sequence). This CDR3 spans 13 amino acids. CDR3 sequence: CASSTDRKNIQYF. The CDR3 DNA reads as TGTGCCAGTAGTACGGACAGAAAAAACATTCAGTACTTC.